A selection of T cell receptor beta chains follows, all from one sample in a study of T-cell reconstitution after alpha-beta-depleted transplantation in children. MiXCR, applied by TCRdb to the PCR reads, yields one record per CDR3 protein. The profile shows roughly 610,000 distinct CDR3 sequences, about 11% of them singletons. The sample in question was PBMCs from the stem cell graft donor, obtained from the stem cell graft. The receptors here all came from a human donor who donated a stem cell graft to a child with acute myeloid leukemia. Each CDR3 is given with its conserved first and last residue. The D gene is left open where the match is weak.

d_call: TRBD1
v_call: TRBV5-1
cdr3_aa: CASSYRTGAFNTEAFF

d_call: .
v_call: TRBV6-1
cdr3_aa: CASSRFTLNTEAFF

d_call: .
v_call: TRBV27
cdr3_aa: CASKSRAGTEAFF

d_call: TRBD1
v_call: TRBV19
cdr3_aa: CASSTLRQGNNQPQHF

d_call: TRBD1
v_call: TRBV20-1
cdr3_aa: CSVKPGGDGYTF

d_call: .
v_call: TRBV20-1
cdr3_aa: CSARPYTGELFF

d_call: .
v_call: TRBV29-1
cdr3_aa: CSVKGRNYGYTF

d_call: .
v_call: TRBV5-1
cdr3_aa: CASSPEVGYGYTF

d_call: .
v_call: TRBV10-3
cdr3_aa: CAISRPQGTAEPGNEQFF

d_call: .
v_call: TRBV29-1
cdr3_aa: CSGDGGGPSQYF

d_call: TRBD2
v_call: TRBV5-6
cdr3_aa: CASSLDGGSSTDTQYF

d_call: .
v_call: TRBV6-1
cdr3_aa: CASSRTGRGGSYEQYF

d_call: TRBD2
v_call: TRBV6-5
cdr3_aa: CASYRAGGTDTQYF

d_call: .
v_call: TRBV6-1
cdr3_aa: CAGGTGPDYEQYF

d_call: .
v_call: TRBV24-1
cdr3_aa: CATSDPPSGPSWGTDTQYF

d_call: .
v_call: TRBV27
cdr3_aa: CASSLLAATTNEKLFF

d_call: TRBD1
v_call: TRBV20-1
cdr3_aa: CSASRQGPYNEQFF

d_call: .
v_call: TRBV2
cdr3_aa: CASSDFDGNTDTQYF

d_call: .
v_call: TRBV20-1
cdr3_aa: CRGVRGGGTDTQYF

d_call: .
v_call: TRBV6-2/TRBV6-3
cdr3_aa: CASSRPIDNEQFF

d_call: .
v_call: TRBV9
cdr3_aa: CASSVGRSGYTF

d_call: TRBD1
v_call: TRBV28
cdr3_aa: CASSLRSTGNTVAFF

d_call: TRBD2
v_call: TRBV5-1
cdr3_aa: CASTVSEASGYNEQFF

d_call: TRBD2
v_call: TRBV9
cdr3_aa: CASSVDSSGSYEQYF

d_call: TRBD2
v_call: TRBV20-1
cdr3_aa: CSARVKNRLAGGLGYEQYF

d_call: .
v_call: TRBV20-1
cdr3_aa: CSARDYPTRSYEQYF

d_call: TRBD1
v_call: TRBV25-1
cdr3_aa: CASESSGQGNSPLHF

d_call: .
v_call: TRBV24-1
cdr3_aa: CATRKGTADTQYF

d_call: .
v_call: TRBV20-1
cdr3_aa: CSAGPAGTDTQYF

d_call: .
v_call: TRBV11-2
cdr3_aa: CASSSSKGGSGGNEQFF

d_call: TRBD2
v_call: TRBV5-1
cdr3_aa: CASSLGLAGVNQETQYF

d_call: .
v_call: TRBV6-6
cdr3_aa: CASSYRILAEAFF

d_call: TRBD1
v_call: TRBV9
cdr3_aa: CASSAINRGGTEAFF

d_call: .
v_call: TRBV7-2
cdr3_aa: CASSPRIPPNDEQFF

d_call: TRBD1
v_call: TRBV29-1
cdr3_aa: CSVSEPRDRAIAGEITDTQYF

d_call: .
v_call: TRBV25-1
cdr3_aa: CASSESREVTDTQYF